One sample yielded the 19 T cell receptor beta chains listed below, sequenced in a study of shared clonotypes between healthy human individuals. Data came from immunoSEQ multiplex PCR; TCRdb stores just in-frame clones and leaves some out. The table records 450,000 to 650,000 clones, roughly four fifths of them present only once. Sequencing used PBMCs. These receptors all come from a woman between 40 and 55 years old in good health. Some clones in this sample may be carry-over from other donors' samples.

This clone is a singleton in its sample. The V gene is TRBV2, the J gene TRBJ2-5, with TRBD2 matching 12 bases. The CDR3 covers 15 residues. The germline CDR1 and CDR2 sequences are SNHLY and FYNNEI. The junction had 6 bases not matched to a gene; V was cut back by 6 bases and J by 4 bases. In DNA, the CDR3 is TGTGCCAGCAGATATTCGGGACTAGCGGGAGAGACCCAGTACTTC. Protein sequence: CASRYSGLAGETQYF.

The chain recombines TRBV5-1 with TRBJ2-7; D is possibly TRBD2 (6 bases). Trimming left V 2 bases short and J 3 bases short, with 12 bases between. Germline lookup yields CDR1 SGHRS and CDR2 YFSETQ. This CDR3 region has 14 residues. Here the CDR3 reads CASSLVGLHYEQYF. CDR3 sequence (DNA): TGCGCCAGCAGCTTAGTTGGACTACACTACGAGCAGTACTTC.

The V gene is TRBV19, the J gene TRBJ2-1, with 7 nucleotides matching TRBD2. The CDR3 length is 16 residues. Germline V gene sequence: CDR1 LNHDA, CDR2 SQIVND (reference sequence). V lost 6 bases and J lost 0; bases outside the gene matches: 8. This chain's CDR3 is CASRRLGGSSYNEQFF. CDR3 bases: TGTGCCAGTAGACGGTTAGGCGGGAGCTCCTACAATGAGCAGTTCTTC.

A few counts support this clone. This chain connects TRBV5-1 to TRBJ2-2, with a weak D call TRBD2 (7 bases). From germline, CDR1 is SGHRS and CDR2 YFSETQ. Between the trimmed V and J ends, which lost 0 bases and 6 bases, there was a span of 12 bases. The CDR3 sequence is 15 residues long. CDR3 in DNA: TGCGCCAGCAGCTTGGCCCTCGGGGGGCCCGGGGAGCTGTTTTTT. Residues: CASSLALGGPGELFF.

V is TRBV4-2 and J is TRBJ1-2; 8 bases match TRBD1. The CDR3 is 15 amino acids. The V segment lost 4 bases and the J segment 4 bases; nucleotides outside the gene matches: 8. Per germline, CDR1 LGHNA and CDR2 YNFKEQ. CDR3 amino acids: CASSPQTGASYGYTF. In nucleotides, the CDR3 is TGTGCCAGCAGCCCCCAGACAGGGGCTAGCTATGGCTACACCTTC.

The CDR3 coding sequence is TGTGCCAGCAGCCTAGCTCCCTCCGTGGGGAGCAATGAGCAGTTCTTC. It yields the protein CASSLAPSVGSNEQFF. This chain joins TRBV21-1 and TRBJ2-1; the D call of TRBD2 is as the table states it, not checked on the DNA. TRBV21-1 is deemed a pseudogene. The CDR3 contains 16 residues.

The rearrangement joins TRBV6-1 to TRBJ1-2; D ambiguous. Germline CDR1 reads MNHNS; CDR2 reads SASEGT. CDR3 length: 11 amino acids. Trimming pared 10 bases from V and 0 bases from J, leaving 6 bases between. The CDR3 DNA sequence: TGTGCCATTTCAGCTAACTATGGCTACACCTTC. Translating gives CAISANYGYTF.

The chain recombines TRBV7-8 with TRBJ2-1; D might be TRBD2 (5 bases). Germline-derived CDR1 and CDR2 are SGHVS and FQNEAQ. The V and J ends lost 3 bases and 8 bases respectively, with 11 bases between them. The CDR3 has 13 amino acids. The CDR3 sequence: CASSFLFGDEQFF. The DNA of the CDR3 is TGTGCCAGCAGCTTCCTCTTCGGGGATGAGCAGTTCTTC.

The V and J genes are TRBV5-8 and TRBJ2-3; D not certain. The CDR3 runs to 14 residues. The V and J ends lost 2 bases and 0 bases respectively, with 7 bases between them. Per germline, CDR1 SGHTS and CDR2 YDEGEE. The CDR3 loop reads CASSFGPSTDTQYF. CDR3 coding DNA: TGTGCCAGCAGCTTTGGACCCAGCACAGATACGCAGTATTTT.

The J gene is TRBJ2-7, the V gene TRBV10-2; no definite D call. The CDR3 is 14 residues long. Between the trimmed V and J ends, which lost 4 bases and 0 bases, there was a span of 10 bases. Germline V gene lookup returns CDR1 WSHSY and CDR2 SAAADI. Here the CDR3 DNA reads TGCGCCAGCAGTGCGAGCCTTAACTCCTACGAGCAGTACTTC. Amino acid sequence: CASSASLNSYEQYF.

This clone was recorded many times. The chain employs TRBV6-5 and TRBJ2-3, with 8 nucleotides matching TRBD2. This CDR3 comprises 16 residues. The V gene's germline CDR1 is MNHEY and CDR2 SVGAGI. Losses at the gene ends were 2 bases for V and 3 bases for J; bases not matched to a gene: 7. This CDR3 is CASSYGSSGLTDTQYF. The CDR3, as DNA: TGTGCCAGCAGTTACGGTTCTAGCGGGCTGACAGATACGCAGTATTTT.

The table lists this clone with a count of one. The chain joins TRBV5-4 to TRBJ2-1; D uncertain. The CDR3 totals 14 residues. Trimming cost V 2 bases and J 3 bases, with 9 bases left between them. Germline CDR1 is SGHNT and CDR2 is YYREEE (reference sequence). This chain's CDR3 is CASSFASHYNEQFF. Here the CDR3 DNA reads TGTGCCAGCAGCTTTGCTAGTCACTACAATGAGCAGTTCTTC. Full variable domain (rest looked up from reference TRBV5-4 and TRBJ2-1): ETGVTQSPTHLIKTRGQQVTLRCSSQSGHNTVSWYQQALGQGPQFIFQYYREEENGRGNFPPRFSGLQFPNYSSELNVNALELDDSALYLCASSFASHYNEQFFGPGTRLTVL.

This clone has just a few counts. J is TRBJ1-2 and V is TRBV7-6; no reliable D call. The CDR3 totals 15 residues. Germline V gene data show CDR1 as SGHVS and CDR2 as FNYEAQ. V was pared by 1 base and J by 4 bases, with 13 bases between. The CDR3: CASSLEEGFGYGYTF. The CDR3 DNA sequence: TGTGCCAGCAGCTTAGAGGAGGGATTCGGCTATGGCTACACCTTC.

This sequence joins TRBV7-9 and TRBJ2-4; D uncertain. CDR3 length: 12 residues. The germline V gene has CDR1 SEHNR and CDR2 FQNEAQ (reference sequence). Trimming removed 5 bases from V and 7 bases from J, with 9 bases in between. The CDR3 nucleotides read TGTGCCAGCAGCCCGGCGGTCAACATTCAGTACTTC. Translated, it gives CASSPAVNIQYF.

V and J are TRBV18 and TRBJ2-7, with D perhaps TRBD1 (6 bases). Germline CDR1 and CDR2: KGHSH and LQKENI. Trimming took off 2 bases at V and 7 bases at J, with 18 bases between the two ends. The CDR3 covers 15 residues. The CDR3 bases are TGTGCCAGCTCACCAACACAGGGCTACGGGGCGGAGCAGTACTTC. Translating gives CASSPTQGYGAEQYF.

The chain joins TRBV6-1 to TRBJ1-5; no clear D. CDR1 and CDR2 from the germline V gene are MNHNS and SASEGT. Trimming shortened V by 3 bases and J by 6 bases, and 12 bases separated the two germline ends. This CDR3 is 14 amino acids long. For the CDR3, the DNA is TGTGCCAGCAGTGAGGGCGGTTATGGTCAGCCCCAGCATTTT. It codes for CASSEGGYGQPQHF.

The CDR3 region is CASSRDRVDEQYF. The DNA of the CDR3 is TGCGCCAGCAGCCGGGACAGGGTCGACGAGCAGTACTTC. The chain uses TRBV5-1 and TRBJ2-7; TRBD1 agrees at 9 bases. Germline CDR1 and CDR2: SGHRS and YFSETQ. J gave up 5 bases and V 4 bases, and 4 bases lay outside the gene matches. The CDR3 sequence is 13 residues long.

Regarding this clone: Other nucleotide sequences in the sample specify the same CDR3. V is TRBV9 and J is TRBJ2-7, with D perhaps TRBD2 (5 bases). The CDR3 has 15 amino acids. V shed 0 bases and J shed 1 base, with 11 bases lying between them. Germline CDR1 reads SGDLS; CDR2 reads YYNGEE. The CDR3 nucleotides are TGTGCCAGCAGCGTAGGAGCGGACCCTTCCTACGAGCAGTACTTC. Protein: CASSVGADPSYEQYF. The entire variable domain, with the rest obtained from reference TRBV9 and TRBJ2-7, is as follows: DSGVTQTPKHLITATGQRVTLRCSPRSGDLSVYWYQQSLDQGLQFLIQYYNGEERAKGNILERFSAQQFPDLHSELNLSSLELGDSALYFCASSVGADPSYEQYFGPGTRLTVT.

The chain combines TRBV7-3 with TRBJ2-6; D is undetermined. V was cut by 3 bases and J by 0 bases, with 6 bases left in between. In germline, CDR1 is SGHTA, CDR2 FQGTGA. The CDR3 loop spans 15 amino acids. The CDR3 here is CASSFSHSGANVLTF. Here the CDR3 DNA reads TGTGCCAGCAGCTTCAGTCACTCTGGGGCCAACGTCCTGACTTTC.